The 18 T cell receptor beta chains given below trace back to one sample, sequenced in a study of T cells expressing NK-cell markers. From the 5' RACE reads, TCRdb lists one entry per CDR3 protein and no DNA. The record lists about half a million distinct CDR3 sequences, of which the ten most abundant hold 1.4%. The sequenced sample consisted of blood T cells: a sorted CD56 or NKG2C T cell subset, CD4+ or CD8+ T cells, or bulk PBMC T cells (not recorded which). The source is a woman between 45 and 65 years old in good health.

This chain joins TRBV25-1 and TRBJ2-3; TCRdb designates TRBD1, a call that cannot be tested without DNA. Per the germline V gene, CDR1 is MGHDK and CDR2 is SYGVNS. CDR3 size: 15 residues. The CDR3 region is CASSEYGQGKDTQYF.

V and J are TRBV12-5 and TRBJ2-7. The germline V gene encodes CDR1 LGHNT and CDR2 FRNRAP. The CDR3 has 16 amino acids. CDR3: CASGLVLGGKVVEQYF. The variable domain in full, with the rest retrieved from reference TRBV12-5 and TRBJ2-7, is DARVTQTPRHKVTEMGQEVTMRCQPILGHNTVFWYRQTMMQGLELLAYFRNRAPLDDSGMPKDRFSAEMPDATLATLKIQPSEPRDSAVYFCASGLVLGGKVVEQYFGPGTRLTVT.

The chain employs TRBV4-1 and TRBJ1-1; TCRdb returns TRBD1, unconfirmable since there is no DNA. Germline loops: CDR1 MGHRA, CDR2 YSYEKL. The CDR3 loop spans 15 amino acids. The CDR3 here is CASSRLPGQGIEAFF.

The CDR3 loop reads CASSVAAGGSGNTIYF. V and J are TRBV9 and TRBJ1-3. Looked up from germline, CDR1 is SGDLS and CDR2 is YYNGEE. The CDR3 length is 16 residues. Looking up the rest from reference TRBV9 and TRBJ1-3 gives the full variable domain: DSGVTQTPKHLITATGQRVTLRCSPRSGDLSVYWYQQSLDQGLQFLIQYYNGEERAKGNILERFSAQQFPDLHSELNLSSLELGDSALYFCASSVAAGGSGNTIYFGEGSWLTVV.

The V gene is TRBV15, the J gene TRBJ2-3; TCRdb's D call of TRBD1 is untestable without DNA. The CDR3 is 19 amino acids. CDR1 is LNHNV and CDR2 is YYDKDF in the germline V gene (reference sequence). The CDR3 reads CATSRDVHQGGVRTDTQYF.

The chain combines TRBV25-1 with TRBJ2-5; with no DNA, the TCRdb D assignment of TRBD1 cannot be verified. Germline lookup yields CDR1 MGHDK and CDR2 SYGVNS. CDR3 length: 16 amino acids. The CDR3 loop reads CASSEWTGGTQETQYF.

The chain joins TRBV30 to TRBJ2-2; TCRdb proposes TRBD2, but this gene call is untestable without DNA. This CDR3 is 16 amino acids long. CDR1 is GTSNPN, CDR2 SVGIG, per germline (reference sequence). The CDR3 spells CAWSGLAGALPGELFF. Drawing the rest from reference TRBV30 and TRBJ2-2, the complete variable domain is SQTIHQWPATLVQPVGSPLSLECTVEGTSNPNLYWYRQAAGRGLQLLFYSVGIGQISSEVPQNLSASRPQDRQFILSSKKLLLSDSGFYLCAWSGLAGALPGELFFGEGSRLTVL.

The J gene is TRBJ1-5, the V gene TRBV23-1. TRBV23-1 is known as an ORF, though its function is uncertain. The CDR3 has 13 amino acids. The CDR3 loop reads CASSQSETQPQHF.

The chain carries TRBV12-3 or TRBV12-4 and TRBJ2-3; TCRdb indicates TRBD2, and absent DNA this call remains unverified. This CDR3 has 15 residues. The CDR3 region is CASTLKRGSTDTQYF.

The chain links TRBV25-1 to TRBJ2-5; TCRdb outputs TRBD1, but without DNA this stays unchecked. The CDR3 spans 15 residues. CDR1 is MGHDK, CDR2 SYGVNS, per germline. CDR3 sequence: CASSTLDRRQETQYF. The full variable domain, completed using reference TRBV25-1 and TRBJ2-5, is EADIYQTPRYLVIGTGKKITLECSQTMGHDKMYWYQQDPGMELHLIHYSYGVNSTEKGDLSSESTVSRIRTEHFPLTLESARPSHTSQYLCASSTLDRRQETQYFGPGTRLLVL.

The rearrangement uses TRBV29-1 and TRBJ2-1; TCRdb outputs TRBD1, but without DNA this stays unchecked. The germline V gene has CDR1 SQVTM and CDR2 ANQGSEA. The CDR3 is made up of 12 amino acids. CDR3 loop: CSVGPAGDEQFF.

V is TRBV6-5 and J is TRBJ2-3; the TCRdb call, TRBD1, lacks DNA for checking. The CDR3 extends over 15 amino acids. Per the germline V gene, CDR1 is MNHEY and CDR2 is SVGAGI. CDR3: CASSYGTGGLNTQYF.

The V and J genes are TRBV6-5 and TRBJ1-3. Germline CDR1 reads MNHEY; CDR2 reads SVGAGI. This CDR3 region has 16 residues. The CDR3: CASSYSGPDSGNTIYF.

The V and J genes are TRBV20-1 and TRBJ2-6. This CDR3 is 16 amino acids long. Germline CDR1 reads DFQATT; CDR2 reads SNEGSKA (reference sequence). CDR3 region: CSARAAQGSGANVLTF.

This rearrangement joins TRBV20-1 to TRBJ2-5; TCRdb calls TRBD2, which cannot be checked without DNA. The length of the CDR3 is 13 residues. The germline V gene has CDR1 DFQATT and CDR2 SNEGSKA (reference sequence). CDR3 sequence: CSAPGLAEGTQYF.

V gene TRBV20-1 combines with J gene TRBJ2-3; TCRdb's assignment of TRBD1 cannot be checked, as there is no DNA. This CDR3 is built from 14 residues. CDR1 and CDR2 (germline): DFQATT, SNEGSKA (reference sequence). CDR3 residues: CSASGGTTTDTQYF.

The J gene is TRBJ1-1, the V gene TRBV5-1; TCRdb's D gene call, TRBD1, goes unchecked for lack of DNA. The CDR3 is 16 amino acids. The V gene's germline CDR1 is SGHRS and CDR2 YFSETQ. CDR3 sequence: CASSSRDRGRDTEAFF.

This chain uses TRBV7-8 with TRBJ2-1. Per germline, CDR1 SGHVS and CDR2 FQNEAQ. The length of the CDR3 is 16 residues. CDR3 in amino acids: CASSLDFVSRPNEQFF.